One and the same sample provided the 27 T cell receptor beta chains below, sequenced in a study of T cells after posttransplantation cyclophosphamide (dated by TCRdb to the mid-2010s). Libraries were built with the immunoSEQ multiplex PCR assay. TCRdb re-hosts the immuneACCESS table, in-frame sequences only. Its copies lack some clones; in the studies checked, an unresolved V gene accounts for under half of them, and the cause for the rest is not known. For this sample the table gives around 16,000 clones, of which approximately 81% were detected only once. About 4.7% of the sample belongs to the ten largest clones. The control cohort consisted of approximately 10 patients who had myeloablative marrow transplants with methotrexate plus a calcineurin inhibitor and who were sampled 1 year after transplant. The sample here was PBMCs, taken 350 to 400 days after allogeneic stem cell transplant with calcineurin inhibitor and methotrexate. The receptors stem from a young adult male patient who received an allogeneic stem cell transplant from a related donor, was CMV-positive, and had no GVHD. Some T cells seen after a transplant may have their origin in the graft donor.

The chain's CDR3 is CASSSGQSTGELFF. As DNA, the CDR3 is TGTGCCAGCAGCTCAGGACAGTCAACCGGGGAGCTGTTTTTT. This chain uses TRBV5-8 with TRBJ2-2, with TRBD1 as a possible D gene (6 bases). In germline, CDR1 is SGHTS, CDR2 YDEGEE. The CDR3 is made up of 14 amino acids. The V gene lost 3 bases and the J gene lost 5 bases, with 11 bases spanning the gap. Based on the CDR3 plus reference TRBV5-8 and TRBJ2-2, the full variable domain is EAGVTQSPTHLIKTRGQQATLRCSPISGHTSVYWYQQALGLGLQFLLWYDEGEERNRGNFPPRFSGRQFPNYSSELNVNALELEDSALYLCASSSGQSTGELFFGEGSRLTVL.

This chain uses TRBV5-1 with TRBJ2-5, with a possible D match to TRBD2 (6 bases). The CDR3 sequence is 15 residues long. The germline gives CDR1 SGHRS, CDR2 YFSETQ. V shed 4 bases and J shed 1 base, with 14 bases lying between them. The CDR3 sequence is CASSITGLIQETQYF. DNA for the CDR3: TGCGCCAGCAGCATTACGGGACTCATCCAAGAGACCCAGTACTTC. Full variable domain (outside the CDR3, taken from reference TRBV5-1 and TRBJ2-5): KAGVTQTPRYLIKTRGQQVTLSCSPISGHRSVSWYQQTPGQGLQFLFEYFSETQRNKGNFPGRFSGRQFSNSRSEMNVSTLELGDSALYLCASSITGLIQETQYFGPGTRLLVL.

This clone has a handful of counts. The rearrangement uses TRBV10-2 and TRBJ2-2; 10 nucleotides agree with TRBD2. This CDR3 is 14 amino acids long. From germline, CDR1 is WSHSY and CDR2 SAAADI. The trim removed 6 bases at V and 6 bases at J, leaving 4 bases unmatched. CDR3 residues: CASSLAGAPGELFF. The CDR3 bases are TGCGCCAGCAGCCTAGCGGGAGCACCCGGGGAGCTGTTTTTT.

The chain couples TRBV6-5 to TRBJ1-4, with D possibly matching TRBD1 (6 bases). The CDR3 is 14 residues long. Looked up from germline, CDR1 is MNHEY and CDR2 is SVGAGI. The V gene lost 7 bases and the J gene lost 8 bases, with 17 bases spanning the gap. CDR3 in DNA: TGTGCCAGCACTCGGGCAGGGGCGCGAGAAAAACTGTTTTTT. Protein sequence: CASTRAGAREKLFF.

This chain uses TRBV6-6 with TRBJ2-1; weak D call: TRBD2 (6 bases). Trimming removed 3 bases from V and 9 bases from J, with 18 bases in between. The length of the CDR3 is 15 residues. Germline V gene sequence: CDR1 MNHNY, CDR2 SVGAGI (reference sequence). In DNA form, the CDR3 reads TGTGCCAGCAGTTATCGTAGCGGAGGGAACAGTGAGCAGTTCTTC. Translation gives CASSYRSGGNSEQFF.

V and J are TRBV6-5 and TRBJ2-1, with 13 bases matching TRBD2. The CDR3 is made up of 16 amino acids. Germline lookup yields CDR1 MNHEY and CDR2 SVGAGI. The V and J ends lost 4 bases and 9 bases, in that order; junction bases with no gene match: 9. The CDR3 sequence is CASSSFGLAGVSEQFF. Written as DNA, the CDR3 is TGTGCCAGCAGTTCCTTTGGACTAGCGGGAGTGAGTGAGCAGTTCTTC.

The chain combines TRBV4-1 with TRBJ2-7; a possible D gene is TRBD1 (5 bases). The CDR3 consists of 14 residues. V shed 4 bases and J shed 2 bases, with 12 bases lying between them. The germline gives CDR1 MGHRA, CDR2 YSYEKL. In nucleotides, the CDR3 is TGCGCCAGCAGCCCCCCAGGGTTTCCCTACGAGCAGTACTTC. This codes for CASSPPGFPYEQYF.

This chain joins TRBV5-4 and TRBJ2-3; TRBD1 agrees at 8 bases. This CDR3 region has 17 residues. Germline-derived CDR1 and CDR2 are SGHNT and YYREEE (reference sequence). With 0 bases clipped from V and 6 bases from J, the junction kept 12 bases outside the gene matches. The CDR3 reads CASSLDTTGGKRDTQYF. The CDR3 DNA reads TGTGCCAGCAGCTTGGACACCACAGGGGGAAAGAGGGATACGCAGTATTTT.

This chain uses TRBV4-1 with TRBJ2-3; TRBD2 aligns across 10 bases. The CDR3 extends over 17 amino acids. The V and J ends lost 4 bases and 6 bases, in that order; junction bases with no gene match: 13. Germline V gene data show CDR1 as MGHRA and CDR2 as YSYEKL. CDR3 amino acids: CASSPDDGAGGRDTQYF. DNA for the CDR3: TGCGCCAGCAGCCCCGATGATGGAGCGGGAGGGCGGGATACGCAGTATTTT.

To note about this clone: The junction shows a germline mismatch at one end, possibly a read error. V gene TRBV30 combines with J gene TRBJ2-1, with 9 bases fitting TRBD2. This CDR3 spans 14 amino acids. CDR1 is GTSNPN, CDR2 SVGIG, per germline (reference sequence). CDR3 bases: TGTGCCTCGCCCGGGACTAGCCCTTACAGTGAGCAGTTCTTC. Its translation: CASPGTSPYSEQFF.

The chain joins TRBV20-1 to TRBJ1-1; D not resolved. Germline-derived CDR1 and CDR2 are DFQATT and SNEGSKA (reference sequence). Trimming stripped 8 bases from V and 0 bases from J, with 7 bases between. The CDR3 length is 11 residues. CDR3 nucleotides: TGCAGTCGGGAGATGAACACTGAAGCTTTCTTT. Its protein product is CSREMNTEAFF.

The CDR3 spells CASSWDSRNTEAFF. The CDR3 DNA sequence: TGTGCCAGCAGTTGGGACAGTCGTAACACTGAAGCTTTCTTT. The chain joins TRBV6-6 to TRBJ1-1; 7 bases fit TRBD1. The CDR3 spans 14 residues. From germline, CDR1 is MNHNY and CDR2 SVGAGI (reference sequence). With 4 bases clipped from V and 2 bases from J, the junction kept 4 bases outside the gene matches.

This clone was observed a single time. This rearrangement joins TRBV7-2 to TRBJ2-7, with a tentative D call TRBD2 (5 bases). CDR3 length: 14 residues. Germline V gene lookup returns CDR1 SGHTA and CDR2 FQGNSA. V lost 5 bases to trimming and J lost 3 bases, with 14 bases between them. The CDR3, as DNA: TGTGCCAGCAGCCCCGCGTCGGGAATCTACGAGCAGTACTTC. This gives the protein CASSPASGIYEQYF.

This chain uses TRBV7-2 with TRBJ2-1; the match to TRBD2 covers 8 bases. Germline assignment: CDR1 SGHTA and CDR2 FQGNSA. The CDR3 sequence is 16 residues long. Unmatched junction bases numbered 7, after V lost 4 bases and J lost 2 bases. The CDR3 spells CASSSAGGVAYNEQFF. The CDR3 DNA sequence: TGTGCCAGCAGCTCCGCGGGGGGAGTGGCCTACAATGAGCAGTTCTTC.

This clone was detected once. The gene calls are TRBV5-1 and TRBJ2-7, with a possible D match to TRBD1 (6 bases). This CDR3 contains 14 residues. Trimming took 4 bases from V and 0 from J, leaving 11 bases between them. Germline loops: CDR1 SGHRS, CDR2 YFSETQ. As DNA, the CDR3 is TGCGCCAGCAGCAATCACAGGGCCTCCTACGAGCAGTACTTC. It yields the protein CASSNHRASYEQYF.

This clone was found a few times. The chain combines TRBV7-2 with TRBJ2-2, with 8 bases lining up with TRBD2. Germline V CDR1 and CDR2: SGHTA, FQGNSA. Trimming removed 5 bases from V and 4 bases from J; junction bases left unmatched: 6. The CDR3 is 15 amino acids. The DNA for the CDR3 is TGTGCCAGCAGCCCGGGGGGGCGAAGCACCGGGGAGCTGTTTTTT. Protein sequence: CASSPGGRSTGELFF.

The chain links TRBV7-9 to TRBJ1-2; possible D gene TRBD1, 6 bases. This CDR3 has 17 amino acids. V lost 4 bases and J 6 bases, leaving 24 bases between the germline ends. CDR1 is SEHNR and CDR2 is FQNEAQ in the germline V gene (reference sequence). CDR3: CASSSRTPGESGDGYTF. The CDR3 coding sequence is TGTGCCAGCAGCTCGAGGACCCCAGGGGAGAGTGGGGATGGCTACACCTTC.

This rearrangement joins TRBV7-6 to TRBJ2-5; a possible D gene is TRBD2 (6 bases). CDR1 and CDR2 (germline): SGHVS, FNYEAQ. The V and J ends lost 3 bases and 1 base respectively, with 21 bases between them. The CDR3 spans 18 residues. The CDR3 here is CASSFGEFVRGTQETQYF. The DNA for the CDR3 is TGTGCCAGCAGCTTCGGCGAATTTGTTCGGGGGACCCAAGAGACCCAGTACTTC.

J is TRBJ2-3 and V is TRBV4-3; 8 bases map to TRBD1. Germline V gene lookup returns CDR1 LGHNA and CDR2 YSLEER. This CDR3 comprises 15 residues. Trimming at V came to 4 bases and at J to 5 bases, leaving 8 bases not matched to a gene. The CDR3: CASSPSTGEQDTQYF. CDR3 coding DNA: TGCGCCAGCAGCCCTTCGACAGGGGAGCAAGATACGCAGTATTTT.

CDR3 bases: TGTGCCAGCAGCGTAGGGGGCAGCACTGAAGCTTTCTTT. The encoded protein is CASSVGGSTEAFF. The gene calls are TRBV9 and TRBJ1-1, with D perhaps matching TRBD1 (5 bases). The V gene's germline CDR1 is SGDLS and CDR2 YYNGEE. V was pared by 0 bases and J by 4 bases, with 7 bases between. This CDR3 is built from 13 residues.

The chain employs TRBV4-3 and TRBJ2-7; 12 bases are shared with TRBD2. Germline CDR1 LGHNA, CDR2 YSLEER. V was pared by 2 bases and J by 3 bases, with 2 bases of the junction left unmatched. The CDR3 is made up of 15 amino acids. In nucleotides, the CDR3 is TGCGCCAGCAGCCAACTAGCGGGAGGGCTCTACGAGCAGTACTTC. Residues: CASSQLAGGLYEQYF.

This rearrangement joins TRBV27 to TRBJ1-2; 9 nucleotides align to TRBD1. Germline V lookup: CDR1 MNHEY, CDR2 SMNVEV (reference sequence). The CDR3 spans 15 residues. V gave up 5 bases and J gave up 6 bases; unmatched junction bases: 10. DNA for the CDR3: TGTGCCAGCAGTGACCGGGACAGGGCGGGGAATGGCTACACCTTC. Translated: CASSDRDRAGNGYTF.

V gene TRBV15 combines with J gene TRBJ2-5; 8 bases align to TRBD2. The end of the DNA fits TRBJ2-7 better, so the J call may be wrong. Germline V gives CDR1 LNHNV, CDR2 YYDKDF (reference sequence). The CDR3 is made up of 17 amino acids. The CDR3 region has the DNA TGTGCCACCAGCAGCGTTCTCCCGGGAGGGGCAGCCTACGAGCAGTACTTC. This translates into CATSSVLPGGAAYEQYF.

V gene TRBV4-2 combines with J gene TRBJ2-5, with TRBD2 matching over 14 bases. Germline-derived CDR1 and CDR2 are LGHNA and YNFKEQ. Trimming cost V 1 base and J 2 bases; bases outside gene matches: 0. The CDR3 has 16 residues. The DNA of the CDR3 is TGTGCCAGCAGCCAAGGGACTAGCGGGAGGCAAGAGACCCAGTACTTC. This codes for CASSQGTSGRQETQYF.

The V and J genes are TRBV19 and TRBJ1-5; 10 bases map to TRBD1. The CDR3 runs 15 residues. The ends lost 5 bases at V and 5 bases at J; junction bases unmatched: 6. Germline-derived CDR1 and CDR2 are LNHDA and SQIVND (reference sequence). CDR3 residues: CASSPDRGTHQPQHF. CDR3 DNA sequence: TGTGCCAGTAGTCCGGACAGGGGGACCCATCAGCCCCAGCATTTT.

By sample fraction, this clone is medium-sized. This rearrangement joins TRBV7-2 to TRBJ1-6; no clear D. V was cut by 3 bases and J by 0 bases, with 9 bases left in between. Germline V lookup: CDR1 SGHTA, CDR2 FQGNSA. CDR3 length: 16 residues. In DNA, the CDR3 is TGTGCCAGCAGCTTCCTGGAGAGCTCCTATAATTCACCCCTCCACTTT. It translates to CASSFLESSYNSPLHF.

The chain combines TRBV7-9 with TRBJ2-3, with 7 bases aligning to TRBD1. V lost 5 bases, J lost 2 bases, and 7 bases stayed unmatched. CDR1 is SEHNR and CDR2 is FQNEAQ in the germline V gene (reference sequence). The CDR3 totals 15 residues. CDR3 nucleotides: TGTGCCAGCAGCCCGCAGGGGACAGTCACAGATACGCAGTATTTT. Residues: CASSPQGTVTDTQYF. The variable domain in full, completed from reference TRBV7-9 and TRBJ2-3, reads DTGVSQNPRHKITKRGQNVTFRCDPISEHNRLYWYRQTLGQGPEFLTYFQNEAQLEKSRLLSDRFSAERPKGSFSTLEIQRTEQGDSAMYLCASSPQGTVTDTQYFGPGTRLTVL.